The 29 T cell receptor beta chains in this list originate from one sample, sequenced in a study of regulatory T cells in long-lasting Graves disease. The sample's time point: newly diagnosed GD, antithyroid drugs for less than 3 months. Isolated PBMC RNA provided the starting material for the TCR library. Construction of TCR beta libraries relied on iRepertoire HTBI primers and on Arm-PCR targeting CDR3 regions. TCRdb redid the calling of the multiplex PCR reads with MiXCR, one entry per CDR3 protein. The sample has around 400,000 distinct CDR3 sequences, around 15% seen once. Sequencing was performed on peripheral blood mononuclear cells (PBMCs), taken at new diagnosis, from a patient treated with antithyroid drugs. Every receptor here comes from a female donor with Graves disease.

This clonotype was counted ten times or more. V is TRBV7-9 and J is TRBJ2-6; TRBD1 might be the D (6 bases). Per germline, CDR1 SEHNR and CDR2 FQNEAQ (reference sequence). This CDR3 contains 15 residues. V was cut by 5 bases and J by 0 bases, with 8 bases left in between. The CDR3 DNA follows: TGTGCCAGCAGCCAGGGGAGCTCTGGGGCCAACGTCCTGACTTTC. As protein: CASSQGSSGANVLTF.

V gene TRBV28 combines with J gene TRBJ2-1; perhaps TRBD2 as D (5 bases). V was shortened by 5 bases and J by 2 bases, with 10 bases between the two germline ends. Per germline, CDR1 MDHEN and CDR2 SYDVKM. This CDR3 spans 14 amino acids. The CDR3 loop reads CASSVWETYNEQFF. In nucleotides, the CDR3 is TGTGCCAGCAGTGTGTGGGAGACCTACAATGAGCAGTTCTTC. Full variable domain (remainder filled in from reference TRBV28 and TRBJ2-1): DVKVTQSSRYLVKRTGEKVFLECVQDMDHENMFWYRQDPGLGLRLIYFSYDVKMKEKGDIPEGYSVSREKKERFSLILESASTNQTSMYLCASSVWETYNEQFFGPGTRLTVL.

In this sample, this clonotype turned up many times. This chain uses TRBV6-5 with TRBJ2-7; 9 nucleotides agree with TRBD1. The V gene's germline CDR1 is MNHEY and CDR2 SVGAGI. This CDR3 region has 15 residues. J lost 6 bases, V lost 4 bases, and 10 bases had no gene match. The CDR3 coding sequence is TGTGCCAGCAGTTCTCCGGACAGGGGCCGAGTCGAGCAGTACTTC. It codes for CASSSPDRGRVEQYF.

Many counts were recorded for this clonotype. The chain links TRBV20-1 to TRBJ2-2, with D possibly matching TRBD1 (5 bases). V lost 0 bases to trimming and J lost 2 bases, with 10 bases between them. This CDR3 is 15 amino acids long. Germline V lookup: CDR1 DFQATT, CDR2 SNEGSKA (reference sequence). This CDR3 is CSARDTGRNTGELFF. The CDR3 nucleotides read TGCAGTGCTAGAGATACAGGACGAAACACCGGGGAGCTGTTTTTT.

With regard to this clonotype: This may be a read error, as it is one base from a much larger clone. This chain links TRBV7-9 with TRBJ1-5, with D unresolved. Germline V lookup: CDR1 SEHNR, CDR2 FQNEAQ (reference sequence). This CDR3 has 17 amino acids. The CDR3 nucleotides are TGTGCCGGCAGCTTAAGTTCCCAGCACCTCTACAATCAGCCCCAGCATTTT. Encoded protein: CAGSLSSQHLYNQPQHF.

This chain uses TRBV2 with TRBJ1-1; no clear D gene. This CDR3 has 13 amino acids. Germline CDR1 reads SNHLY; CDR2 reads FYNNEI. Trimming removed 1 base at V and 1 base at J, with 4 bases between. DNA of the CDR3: TGTGCCAGCAGTGAAGAATCGAACACTGAAGCTTTCTTT. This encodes CASSEESNTEAFF.

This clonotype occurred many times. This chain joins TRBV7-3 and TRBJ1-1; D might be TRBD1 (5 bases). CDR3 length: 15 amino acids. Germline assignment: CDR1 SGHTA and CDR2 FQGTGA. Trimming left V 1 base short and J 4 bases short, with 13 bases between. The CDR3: CASSLNPGPGTEAFF. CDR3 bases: TGTGCCAGCAGCTTAAATCCAGGGCCGGGCACTGAAGCTTTCTTT. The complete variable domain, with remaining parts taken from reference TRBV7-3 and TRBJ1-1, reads GAGVSQTPSNKVTEKGKYVELRCDPISGHTALYWYRQSLGQGPEFLIYFQGTGAADDSGLPNDRFFAVRPEGSVSTLKIQRTERGDSAVYLCASSLNPGPGTEAFFGQGTRLTVV.

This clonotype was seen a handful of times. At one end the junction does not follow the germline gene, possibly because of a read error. CDR3 region: CASSFVQNYGNTF. The CDR3 coding sequence is TGTGCCAGCAGTTTTGTCCAGAACTATGGCAACACCTTC. This rearrangement joins TRBV12-3 or TRBV12-4 to TRBJ1-2; D not certain. The CDR3 contains 13 residues.

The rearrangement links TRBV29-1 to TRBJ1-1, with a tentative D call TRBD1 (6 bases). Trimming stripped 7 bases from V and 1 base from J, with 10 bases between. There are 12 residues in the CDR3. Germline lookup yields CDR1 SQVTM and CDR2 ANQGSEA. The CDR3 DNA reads TGCAGCGGAGGGACACGGAACACTGAAGCTTTCTTT. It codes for CSGGTRNTEAFF.

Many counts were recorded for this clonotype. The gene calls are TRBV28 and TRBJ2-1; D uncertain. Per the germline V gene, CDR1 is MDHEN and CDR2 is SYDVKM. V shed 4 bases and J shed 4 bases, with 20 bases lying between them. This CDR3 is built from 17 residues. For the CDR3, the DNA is TGTGCCAGCAGTTCTAACATCCGGGCCTCCTTATACAATGAGCAGTTCTTC. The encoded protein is CASSSNIRASLYNEQFF.

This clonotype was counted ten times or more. CDR3 loop: CASSRDLEGHGYTF. In DNA, the CDR3 is TGTGCCAGCAGCCGGGACCTTGAGGGACATGGCTACACCTTC. The V call is TRBV5-5, the J call TRBJ1-2; perhaps TRBD1 as D (5 bases). Looked up from germline, CDR1 is SGHKS and CDR2 is YYEKEE (reference sequence). The CDR3 extends over 14 amino acids. The V gene lost 4 bases and the J gene lost 6 bases, with 16 bases spanning the gap.

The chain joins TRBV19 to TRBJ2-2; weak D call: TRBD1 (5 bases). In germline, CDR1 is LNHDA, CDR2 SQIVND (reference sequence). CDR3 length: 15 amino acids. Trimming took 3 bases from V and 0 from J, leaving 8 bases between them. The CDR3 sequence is CASSMTATNTGELFF. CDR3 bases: TGTGCCAGTAGTATGACAGCTACGAACACCGGGGAGCTGTTTTTT.

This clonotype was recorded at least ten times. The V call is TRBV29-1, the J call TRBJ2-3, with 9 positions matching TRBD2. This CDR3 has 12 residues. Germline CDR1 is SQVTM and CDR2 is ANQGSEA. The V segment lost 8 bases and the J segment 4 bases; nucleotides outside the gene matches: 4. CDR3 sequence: CSCGGAADTQYF. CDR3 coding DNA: TGCAGCTGCGGGGGGGCTGCAGATACGCAGTATTTT.

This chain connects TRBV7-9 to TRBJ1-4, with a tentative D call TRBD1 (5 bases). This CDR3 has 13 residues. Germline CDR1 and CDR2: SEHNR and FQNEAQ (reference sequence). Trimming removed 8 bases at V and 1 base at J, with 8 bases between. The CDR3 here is CASDGGTNEKLFF. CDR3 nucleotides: TGTGCCAGCGACGGGGGAACTAATGAAAAACTGTTTTTT.

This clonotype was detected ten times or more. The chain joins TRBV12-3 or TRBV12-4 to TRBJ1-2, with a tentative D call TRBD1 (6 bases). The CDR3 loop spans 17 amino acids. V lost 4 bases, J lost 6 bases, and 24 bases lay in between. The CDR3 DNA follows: TGTGCCAGCAGTTCCCGCGGTAGAGTAGGGGGGGCCGATGGCTACACCTTC. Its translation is CASSSRGRVGGADGYTF.

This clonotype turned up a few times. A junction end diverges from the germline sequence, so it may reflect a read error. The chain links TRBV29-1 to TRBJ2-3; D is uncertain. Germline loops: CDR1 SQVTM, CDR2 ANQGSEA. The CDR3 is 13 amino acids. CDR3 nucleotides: TGCAGCATTGAAGAAGATTCAAGAGATACGCAGTATTTT. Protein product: CSIEEDSRDTQYF.

CDR3 in amino acids: CASSPRRGANEQFF. CDR3 bases: TGTGCCAGCAGCCCGCGGAGGGGGGCCAATGAGCAGTTCTTC. This chain connects TRBV7-9 to TRBJ2-1; D may be TRBD1 or TRBD2 (6 bases each). This CDR3 comprises 14 residues. V shed 5 bases and J shed 6 bases, with 14 bases lying between them. CDR1 is SEHNR, CDR2 FQNEAQ, per germline (reference sequence).

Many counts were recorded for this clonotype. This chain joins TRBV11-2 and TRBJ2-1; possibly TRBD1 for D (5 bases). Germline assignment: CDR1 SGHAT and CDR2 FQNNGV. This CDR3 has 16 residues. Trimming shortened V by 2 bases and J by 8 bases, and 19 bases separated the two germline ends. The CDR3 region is CASSLYGGQGVYEQFF. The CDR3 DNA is TGTGCCAGCAGCTTATATGGTGGGCAGGGTGTTTATGAGCAGTTCTTC.

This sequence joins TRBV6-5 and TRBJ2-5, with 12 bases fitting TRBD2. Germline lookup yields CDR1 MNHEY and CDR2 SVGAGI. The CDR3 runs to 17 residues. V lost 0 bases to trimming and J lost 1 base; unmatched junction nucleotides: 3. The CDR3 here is CASSYSPSGRAQETQYF. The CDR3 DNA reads TGTGCCAGCAGTTACTCACCTAGCGGGAGGGCCCAAGAGACCCAGTACTTC.

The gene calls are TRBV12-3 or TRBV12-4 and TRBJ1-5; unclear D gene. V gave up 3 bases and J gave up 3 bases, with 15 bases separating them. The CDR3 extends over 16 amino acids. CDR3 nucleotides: TGTGCCAGCAGTTTCCGGCTAGACCGCAACAATCAGCCCCAGCATTTT. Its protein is CASSFRLDRNNQPQHF.

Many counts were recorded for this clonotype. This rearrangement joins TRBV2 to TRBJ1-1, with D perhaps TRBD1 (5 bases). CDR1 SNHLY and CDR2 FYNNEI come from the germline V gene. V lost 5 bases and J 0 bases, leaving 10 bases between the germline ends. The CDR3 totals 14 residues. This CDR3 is CASSSAGMNTEAFF. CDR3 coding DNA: TGTGCCAGCAGTTCCGCAGGGATGAACACTGAAGCTTTCTTT. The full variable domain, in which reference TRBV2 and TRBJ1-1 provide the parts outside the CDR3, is EPEVTQTPSHQVTQMGQEVILRCVPISNHLYFYWYRQILGQKVEFLVSFYNNEISEKSEIFDDQFSVERPDGSNFTLKIRSTKLEDSAMYFCASSSAGMNTEAFFGQGTRLTVV.

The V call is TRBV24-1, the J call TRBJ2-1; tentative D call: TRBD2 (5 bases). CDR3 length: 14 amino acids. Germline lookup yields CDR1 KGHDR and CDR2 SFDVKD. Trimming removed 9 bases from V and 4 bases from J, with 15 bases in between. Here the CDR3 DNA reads TGTGCCACCTCTGCGGGCCACCTGTACAATGAGCAGTTCTTC. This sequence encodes CATSAGHLYNEQFF.

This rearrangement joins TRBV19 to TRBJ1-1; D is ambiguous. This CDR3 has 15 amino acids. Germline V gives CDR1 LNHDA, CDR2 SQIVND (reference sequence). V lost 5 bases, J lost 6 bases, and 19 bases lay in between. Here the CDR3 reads CASSPRHGLVSEAFF. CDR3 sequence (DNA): TGTGCCAGTAGTCCCCGACATGGTCTTGTCTCTGAAGCTTTCTTT.

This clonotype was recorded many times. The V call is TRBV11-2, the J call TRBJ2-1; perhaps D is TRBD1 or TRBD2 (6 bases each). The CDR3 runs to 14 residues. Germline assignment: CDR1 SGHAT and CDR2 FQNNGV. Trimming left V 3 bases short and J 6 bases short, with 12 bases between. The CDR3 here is CASSLGGQVNEQFF. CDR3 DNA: TGTGCCAGCAGCTTGGGGGGACAAGTCAATGAGCAGTTCTTC.

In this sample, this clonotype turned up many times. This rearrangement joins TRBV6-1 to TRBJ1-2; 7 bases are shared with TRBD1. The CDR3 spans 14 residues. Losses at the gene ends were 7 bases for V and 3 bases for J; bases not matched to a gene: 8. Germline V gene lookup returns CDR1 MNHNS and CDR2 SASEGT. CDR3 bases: TGTGCCAGCAATCCAGGGGGGCCCTACTATGGCTACACCTTC. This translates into CASNPGGPYYGYTF.

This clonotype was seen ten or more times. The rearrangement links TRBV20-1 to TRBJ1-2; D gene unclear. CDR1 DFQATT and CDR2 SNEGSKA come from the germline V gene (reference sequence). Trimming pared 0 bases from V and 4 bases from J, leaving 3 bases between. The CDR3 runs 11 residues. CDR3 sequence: CSARDFYGYTF. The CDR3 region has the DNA TGCAGTGCTAGAGATTTCTATGGCTACACCTTC.

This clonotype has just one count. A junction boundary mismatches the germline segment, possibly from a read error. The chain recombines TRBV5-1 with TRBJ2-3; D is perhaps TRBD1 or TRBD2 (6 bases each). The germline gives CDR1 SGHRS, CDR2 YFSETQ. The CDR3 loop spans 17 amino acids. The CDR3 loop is CASSLAQGGYKADTQYF. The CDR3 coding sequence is TGTGCCAGCAGCTTGGCTCAAGGGGGGTACAAGGCGGATACGCAGTATTTT.

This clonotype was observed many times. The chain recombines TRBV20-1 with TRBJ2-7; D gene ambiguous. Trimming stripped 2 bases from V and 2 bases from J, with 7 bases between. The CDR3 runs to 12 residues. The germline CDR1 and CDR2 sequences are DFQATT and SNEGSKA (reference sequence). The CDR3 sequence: CSARPLPYEQYF. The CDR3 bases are TGCAGTGCTAGACCGCTACCCTACGAGCAGTACTTC.

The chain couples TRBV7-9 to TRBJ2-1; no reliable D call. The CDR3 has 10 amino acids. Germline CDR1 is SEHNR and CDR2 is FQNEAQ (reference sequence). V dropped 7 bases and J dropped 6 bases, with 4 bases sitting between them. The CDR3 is CASTGNEQFF. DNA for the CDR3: TGTGCCAGCACCGGCAATGAGCAGTTCTTC.